These T cell receptor beta chains were read from a single sample in a study of siplizumab effects on memory and regulatory T cells. Profiling relied on immunoSEQ multiplex PCR, and the TCRdb table lists in-frame clones only, not all of them. The repertoire holds roughly 100,000 clones, with nearly 95% as singletons. The sequencing input was Tregs sorted from blood. Receptors originate from a human donor in good health. The CDR3 runs from the conserved cysteine through the conserved F or W. Fields, in order: J gene, V gene, clone size, D gene, CDR3 protein, CDR3 DNA. A D gene is named only where the DNA matches it firmly. Clone size is stated in some rows and not others, as once, few, many or a class when expanded.

TRBJ1-2	TRBV19	.	.	CASKVARGYGGYTF	TGTGCCAGTAAAGTTGCCCGGGGCTATGGCGGCTACACCTTC
TRBJ1-1	TRBV4-2	.	.	CASSQGSYTEAFF	TGTGCCAGCAGCCAAGGCAGCTACACTGAAGCTTTCTTT
TRBJ2-3	TRBV9	.	.	CASSVVPGITDTQYF	TGTGCCAGCAGCGTAGTTCCAGGGATTACAGATACGCAGTATTTT
TRBJ2-5	TRBV20-1	.	.	CSASGGETQYF	TGCAGTGCTAGCGGGGGAGAGACCCAGTACTTC
TRBJ1-1	TRBV9	.	.	CASSLGNWGTEAFF	TGTGCCAGCAGCCTAGGAAATTGGGGCACTGAAGCTTTCTTT
TRBJ2-7	TRBV4-2	.	TRBD1	CASSHYRGPYEQYF	TGTGCCAGCAGCCACTACAGGGGTCCCTACGAGCAGTACTTC
TRBJ2-4	TRBV2	.	TRBD1	CASVKDRGNIQYF	TGTGCCAGCGTGAAGGACAGGGGAAACATTCAGTACTTC
TRBJ1-2	TRBV20-1	.	.	CSAALGGYTF	TGCAGTGCCGCCCTCGGTGGCTACACCTTC
TRBJ2-1	TRBV5-1	.	TRBD1	CASSEGQGLRDEQFF	TGCGCCAGCAGCGAGGGACAGGGGCTCCGCGATGAGCAGTTCTTC
TRBJ2-4	TRBV18	.	.	CASSPGQGRQENIQYF	TGTGCCAGCTCACCAGGTCAGGGGCGTCAGGAAAACATTCAGTACTTC
TRBJ2-7	TRBV9	.	TRBD1	CASSEGAWPYEQYF	TGTGCCAGCAGCGAGGGGGCCTGGCCCTACGAGCAGTACTTC
TRBJ2-1	TRBV5-1	.	TRBD2	CASSLPGLGNEQFF	TGCGCCAGCAGCTTACCCGGACTAGGGAATGAGCAGTTCTTC
TRBJ1-2	TRBV7-9	.	.	CASSLLQVYYGYTF	TGTGCCAGCAGCTTACTTCAGGTTTACTATGGCTACACCTTC
TRBJ1-4	TRBV5-1	.	.	CASSLGATNEKLFF	TGCGCCAGCAGCTTGGGGGCCACGAATGAAAAACTGTTTTTT
TRBJ2-1	TRBV14	.	.	CASSQDLVNEQFF	TGTGCCAGCAGCCAAGACTTAGTTAATGAGCAGTTCTTC
TRBJ1-2	TRBV18	.	.	CASSPDKNYGYTF	TGTGCCAGCTCACCCGACAAGAACTATGGCTACACCTTC
TRBJ1-2	TRBV14	.	TRBD1	CASSQVRGQDYGYTF	TGTGCCAGCAGCCAAGTCAGGGGGCAAGACTATGGCTACACCTTC
TRBJ2-7	TRBV7-9	.	.	CASSLALRWASYEQYF	TGTGCCAGCAGCTTAGCGCTTCGCTGGGCCTCCTACGAGCAGTACTTC
TRBJ2-3	TRBV11-3	once	TRBD1	CASSPGTGLTDTQYF	TGTGCCAGCAGCCCCGGGACAGGCCTCACAGATACGCAGTATTTT
TRBJ2-2	TRBV30	.	.	CAFPRGNTGELFF	TGTGCCTTTCCTAGAGGGAACACCGGGGAGCTGTTTTTT
TRBJ2-7	TRBV19	.	.	CASSTTGYPYEQYF	TGTGCCAGTAGTACAACAGGGTACCCCTACGAGCAGTACTTC
TRBJ2-7	TRBV7-9	.	.	CASSLAQGGEQYF	TGTGCCAGCAGCTTAGCGCAGGGGGGCGAGCAGTACTTC
TRBJ2-7	TRBV6-1	.	TRBD2	CASSFWTSLPYEQYF	TGTGCCAGCAGCTTTTGGACTAGTCTGCCCTACGAGCAGTACTTC
TRBJ1-3	TRBV19	.	.	CASSISAISGNTIYF	TGTGCCAGTAGTATAAGTGCAATCTCTGGAAACACCATATATTTT
TRBJ2-2	TRBV30	.	.	CAWSWNTGELFF	TGTGCCTGGTCATGGAACACCGGGGAGCTGTTTTTT
TRBJ1-1	TRBV9	.	.	CASARRGQRSTEAFF	TGTGCCAGCGCACGACGGGGACAACGGAGCACTGAAGCTTTCTTT
TRBJ1-6	TRBV5-1	.	.	CASSFGGLDSPLHF	TGCGCCAGCAGCTTCGGGGGGCTGGATTCACCCCTCCACTTT